The rows below give T cell receptor beta chains drawn from one sample of a study of T-cell memory formation after mild COVID-19. TCRdb analysed the 5' RACE reads with MiXCR anew, one entry per CDR3 protein. The data contain 85,000 to 120,000 distinct CDR3 sequences, roughly 12% of them singletons. Specimen: PBMCs or a T cell subset sorted from them (not recorded which). These receptors all stem from an adult woman who had mild COVID-19 (a few samples of this study predate the infection). Cell type and time point are not known. Both conserved end residues are part of each CDR3. The D gene is left open where the match is weak. The size field is filled for only some rows; it gives once, few, many or a size class.

cdr3_nt,cdr3_aa,d_call,clone_size,cdr3_length,j_call,v_call
TGTGCCACCAGCCCAGGGTCCACCCAGACGAACACCGGGGAGCTGTTTTTT,CATSPGSTQTNTGELFF,-,few,17,TRBJ2-2,TRBV24-1
TGTGCTAGCAGCTTAGCTTGGGGACAGGGCGAGACCCAGTACTTC,CASSLAWGQGETQYF,TRBD1,many,15,TRBJ2-5,TRBV7-7
TGTGCCAGCAGCGCCTCGCCGGGCGGCGAGGGGGCCCACGAGACCCAGTACTTC,CASSASPGGEGAHETQYF,TRBD1,-,18,TRBJ2-5,TRBV7-9
TGTGCCAGCAGTTTATCGGCGGGGGCGGGCTACGAGCAGTACTTC,CASSLSAGAGYEQYF,-,-,15,TRBJ2-7,TRBV27
TGTGCCATCAATGGCGGGAGGGAAGATTACGAGCAGTACTTC,CAINGGREDYEQYF,TRBD2,few,14,TRBJ2-7,TRBV10-3
TGTGCCAGCAGCGCGGCCGGCAATCAGCCCCAGCATTTT,CASSAAGNQPQHF,-,-,13,TRBJ1-5,TRBV13
TGTGCCAGCAGCTTCTTCCGCAAGGGGGAGGCCCTCTACGAGCAGTACTTC,CASSFFRKGEALYEQYF,-,-,17,TRBJ2-7,TRBV7-8
TGTGCCAGCAGCGTCGGACTAGCGGGGGTGATTGGCACAGATACGCAGTATTTT,CASSVGLAGVIGTDTQYF,TRBD2,-,18,TRBJ2-3,TRBV2
TGCGCCAGCAGCCAAGGAGGGGGCTCTGGAAACACCATATATTTT,CASSQGGGSGNTIYF,-,few,15,TRBJ1-3,TRBV4-1
TGTGCCAGCAGCCCTTCGGAAATGAACACTGAAGCTTTCTTT,CASSPSEMNTEAFF,-,few,14,TRBJ1-1,TRBV7-6
TGTGCCAGCAGCCTTCCGGGTCTAGTTGGTGAAAAACTGTTTTTT,CASSLPGLVGEKLFF,-,few,15,TRBJ1-4,TRBV7-9
TGTGCCAGCCGGGGCCTGGGGGGGAACACTGAAGCTTTCTTT,CASRGLGGNTEAFF,-,-,14,TRBJ1-1,TRBV5-6
TGTGCCTGGAGTCCGGGGCAGACTAACTACAATGAGCAGTTCTTC,CAWSPGQTNYNEQFF,-,-,15,TRBJ2-1,TRBV30
TGCGCCAGCAGCTTACGAGCGGGGCTAAGAGATACGCAGTATTTT,CASSLRAGLRDTQYF,TRBD2,-,15,TRBJ2-3,TRBV4-1
TGTGCCAGCAGCAGGACTAGCGGGGGGGCCTACAATGAGCAGTTCTTC,CASSRTSGGAYNEQFF,TRBD2,many,16,TRBJ2-1,TRBV12-3/TRBV12-4
TGCGCCAGCAGCCAATCCCGAGACTCTTCATATGGCTACACCTTC,CASSQSRDSSYGYTF,-,few,15,TRBJ1-2,TRBV4-1
TGTGCCAGCAGCTACCTCGGACAGGGGGACAATGAGCAGTTCTTC,CASSYLGQGDNEQFF,TRBD1,-,15,TRBJ2-1,TRBV5-4
TGTGCCAGCAGCTTGGGCGAGAACTATGGCTACACCTTC,CASSLGENYGYTF,-,-,13,TRBJ1-2,TRBV5-4
TGTGCCAGCAGCACCGGGGACAACTATGGCTACACCTTC,CASSTGDNYGYTF,-,few,13,TRBJ1-2,TRBV5-5
TGTGCCAGCAGCTCTGGACTGGGCCAAGAGACCCAGTACTTC,CASSSGLGQETQYF,-,few,14,TRBJ2-5,TRBV7-9
TGCGCCAGCAGCTTGGCACTTCTCGTCACAGATACGCAGTATTTT,CASSLALLVTDTQYF,-,few,15,TRBJ2-3,TRBV5-1
TGTGCCAGCAGCTTCGCGGGGGGACCCTACAATGAGCAGTTCTTC,CASSFAGGPYNEQFF,TRBD2,-,15,TRBJ2-1,TRBV7-9
TGTGCCAGCAGTTTACGACAGGGGGCATCCTACGAGCAGTACTTC,CASSLRQGASYEQYF,TRBD1,-,15,TRBJ2-7,TRBV9
TGTGCCAGCAGCCCGGGACCGAACACTGAAGCTTTCTTT,CASSPGPNTEAFF,-,-,13,TRBJ1-1,TRBV9
TGTGCCAGCAGTGAAGGGGAACGCTATGGCTACACCTTC,CASSEGERYGYTF,-,few,13,TRBJ1-2,TRBV2
TGTGCCAGCAGCCCTATTGGTGGAAAGGAGCAGTACTTC,CASSPIGGKEQYF,-,-,13,TRBJ2-7,TRBV7-2
TGTGCCAGCAGTTTTATTGAGGGTGAGACCCAGTACTTC,CASSFIEGETQYF,-,few,13,TRBJ2-5,TRBV12-3/TRBV12-4
TGTGCCACCAGGGGACAGGGGGAGGCCGGGGAGCTGTTTTTT,CATRGQGEAGELFF,TRBD1,many,14,TRBJ2-2,TRBV15
TGTGCCACCAGTGAGGGACAGCTTGACGAGCAGTACTTC,CATSEGQLDEQYF,TRBD1,few,13,TRBJ2-7,TRBV24-1